The 25 T cell receptor beta chains below come from one sample, sequenced in a study of T-cell memory formation after mild COVID-19. TCRdb itself ran the 5' RACE reads through MiXCR, one entry per CDR3 protein. The sample carries under 550,000 distinct CDR3 sequences, roughly 18% recorded once. Sequencing input: PBMCs or a T cell subset sorted from them (not recorded which). These receptors were obtained from an adult woman who had mild COVID-19 (a few samples of this study predate the infection). Cell type and time point are not known.

In its sample, this clonotype was seen a few times. The J gene is TRBJ1-1, the V gene TRBV7-2; D unclear. CDR1 is SGHTA and CDR2 is FQGNSA in the germline V gene. The V end lost 3 bases, the J end lost 1 base, and 12 bases lay between the germline ends. The CDR3 totals 15 residues. The CDR3 is CASSLEGYWNTEAFF. The CDR3 DNA reads TGTGCCAGCAGCTTGGAGGGATACTGGAACACTGAAGCTTTCTTT.

This clonotype was seen many times. This chain's CDR3 is CASSSRGYEGETQYF. In DNA form, the CDR3 reads TGTGCCAGCAGCTCGAGAGGTTACGAAGGGGAGACCCAGTACTTC. This sequence joins TRBV7-9 and TRBJ2-5; no firm D call. V dropped 4 bases and J dropped 5 bases, with 17 bases sitting between them. The CDR3 totals 15 residues. Germline CDR1 reads SEHNR; CDR2 reads FQNEAQ (reference sequence).

The rearrangement uses TRBV12-3 or TRBV12-4 and TRBJ2-7; 10 bases map to TRBD2. The V gene end was trimmed by 8 bases and the J gene end by 1 base; junction bases not matched to a gene: 5. CDR3 size: 14 residues. The CDR3 sequence is CASSPAGGSYEQYF. CDR3 sequence (DNA): TGTGCCAGCTCTCCAGCGGGAGGGTCCTACGAGCAGTACTTC.

This clonotype has only a few counts. This chain uses TRBV2 with TRBJ2-3, with 14 bases aligning to TRBD2. This CDR3 region has 19 residues. V lost 6 bases and J lost 3; bases outside the gene matches: 14. Germline V lookup: CDR1 SNHLY, CDR2 FYNNEI. CDR3: CASRNILAGLAGETDTQYF. As DNA, the CDR3 is TGTGCCAGCAGGAATATTCTTGCGGGACTAGCGGGAGAGACAGATACGCAGTATTTT.

The CDR3 is CSASKQATGLNTEAFF. CDR3 coding DNA: TGCAGTGCTAGTAAGCAGGCCACTGGGCTGAACACTGAAGCTTTCTTT. V is TRBV20-1 and J is TRBJ1-1; D gene unclear. Germline assignment: CDR1 DFQATT and CDR2 SNEGSKA (reference sequence). The CDR3 is 16 amino acids. Trimming removed 3 bases from V and 0 bases from J, with 17 bases in between.

This chain uses TRBV2 with TRBJ2-1; D is undetermined. This CDR3 region has 15 residues. Germline lookup yields CDR1 SNHLY and CDR2 FYNNEI. The germline V and J ends were trimmed by 1 base and 7 bases, with 14 bases remaining between them. The CDR3 bases are TGTGCCAGCAGTGAAGTCGGACGGCCGGAAAATGAGCAGTTCTTC. Translated, it gives CASSEVGRPENEQFF.

In DNA, the CDR3 is TGTGCCAGCAGGACCGGCAATCAGCCCCAGCATTTT. This encodes CASRTGNQPQHF. The J gene is TRBJ1-5, the V gene TRBV6-1, with D uncertain. This CDR3 spans 12 amino acids. The germline gives CDR1 MNHNS, CDR2 SASEGT. The V and J ends lost 6 bases and 2 bases respectively, with 5 bases between them.

This clonotype was found many times. The chain employs TRBV4-3 and TRBJ1-2; no clear D gene. The CDR3 totals 14 residues. Germline values: CDR1 LGHNA, CDR2 YSLEER. The ends were cut back, 0 bases at V and 1 base at J, with 6 bases in the middle. The CDR3: CASSQDLFNYGYTF. The CDR3 coding sequence is TGCGCCAGCAGCCAAGATCTTTTTAACTATGGCTACACCTTC.

This clonotype was observed at least ten times. The rearrangement uses TRBV4-1 and TRBJ2-3; TRBD1 aligns across 9 bases. V was clipped by 0 bases and J by 10 bases; unmatched bases: 8. The CDR3 has 15 residues. From germline, CDR1 is MGHRA and CDR2 YSYEKL. The CDR3 reads CASSQDAGTGSPQYF. The CDR3 region has the DNA TGCGCCAGCAGCCAAGACGCCGGGACAGGGAGTCCGCAGTATTTT.

V is TRBV7-9 and J is TRBJ2-3; no clear D gene. Germline-derived CDR1 and CDR2 are SEHNR and FQNEAQ (reference sequence). Trimming shortened V by 6 bases and J by 2 bases, and 6 bases separated the two germline ends. The CDR3 consists of 12 residues. In nucleotides, the CDR3 is TGTGCCAGCAGATCGGCCACAGATACGCAGTATTTT. It yields the protein CASRSATDTQYF.

V is TRBV5-4 and J is TRBJ2-1; 11 bases agree with TRBD2. V shed 1 base and J 7 bases; nucleotides not matched to a gene: 7. The CDR3 loop spans 16 amino acids. Germline V lookup: CDR1 SGHNT, CDR2 YYREEE (reference sequence). The CDR3 nucleotides are TGTGCCAGCAGCTTGTTCTTAGCGGGGGGGCAGAATGAGCAGTTCTTC. Amino acids: CASSLFLAGGQNEQFF.

This clonotype appeared a few times. The chain uses TRBV6-5 and TRBJ2-1; D may be TRBD1 (6 bases). This CDR3 is 15 amino acids long. Germline V gives CDR1 MNHEY, CDR2 SVGAGI. The V end lost 5 bases, the J end lost 6 bases, and 17 bases lay between the germline ends. CDR3 amino acids: CASSLTGIGGNEQFF. The CDR3 DNA reads TGTGCCAGCAGTCTCACAGGGATAGGGGGCAATGAGCAGTTCTTC.

The genes are TRBV4-1 and TRBJ1-2; D is ambiguous. Germline CDR1 MGHRA, CDR2 YSYEKL. The CDR3 runs 16 residues. Between the trimmed V and J ends, which lost 0 bases and 5 bases, there was a span of 16 bases. The CDR3 region is CASSQDAWQVGYGYTF. As DNA, the CDR3 is TGCGCCAGCAGCCAAGATGCGTGGCAGGTTGGGTATGGCTACACCTTC.

This clonotype was counted a few times. The V call is TRBV4-1, the J call TRBJ2-3; 9 bases align to TRBD1. Per germline, CDR1 MGHRA and CDR2 YSYEKL. The CDR3 spans 17 residues. The J segment lost 4 bases and the V segment lost 1 base, leaving 9 bases of the junction unmatched. In DNA form, the CDR3 reads TGCGCCAGCAGCCAAGCGCCGGGACAGGGACGGTCAGATACGCAGTATTTT. Translation: CASSQAPGQGRSDTQYF.

The V and J genes are TRBV5-1 and TRBJ2-5; 10 bases line up with TRBD1. The CDR3 consists of 14 residues. CDR1 is SGHRS and CDR2 is YFSETQ in the germline V gene. The trim removed 5 bases at V and 3 bases at J, leaving 4 bases unmatched. The CDR3 bases are TGCGCCAGCAGGACCGGGACAGGGGAAGAGACCCAGTACTTC. Translated, it gives CASRTGTGEETQYF.

V gene TRBV20-1 combines with J gene TRBJ2-1; 11 bases are a match to TRBD2. CDR1 DFQATT and CDR2 SNEGSKA come from the germline V gene (reference sequence). CDR3 length: 16 residues. J gave up 1 base and V 3 bases, and 5 bases lay outside the gene matches. CDR3 loop: CSARDLAGGSYNEQFF. The DNA for the CDR3 is TGCAGTGCTAGGGACCTAGCGGGAGGTTCCTACAATGAGCAGTTCTTC.

In this sample, this clonotype turned up a few times. In DNA form, the CDR3 reads TGCAGTGCTAGACGGCGGCCCGGCGGCGAGCAGTACTTC. This codes for CSARRRPGGEQYF. The rearrangement uses TRBV20-1 and TRBJ2-7; no firm D call. Germline-derived CDR1 and CDR2 are DFQATT and SNEGSKA (reference sequence). This CDR3 spans 13 amino acids. V was cut by 2 bases and J by 6 bases, with 14 bases left in between.

This clonotype was counted between two and nine times. V usage is TRBV4-3 and J usage is TRBJ2-3; 7 bases agree with TRBD2. Germline-derived CDR1 and CDR2 are LGHNA and YSLEER. V lost 1 base and J lost 2; bases outside the gene matches: 6. The CDR3 is 16 residues long. The DNA for the CDR3 is TGCGCCAGCAGCCAAGTGGCAAGCGGGGTCACAGATACGCAGTATTTT. Protein sequence: CASSQVASGVTDTQYF.

The chain recombines TRBV12-3 or TRBV12-4 with TRBJ2-5, with D unresolved. The CDR3 sequence is 14 residues long. V was clipped by 1 base and J by 3 bases, with 9 bases between them. CDR3 residues: CASSLVSREETQYF. In DNA, the CDR3 is TGTGCCAGCAGTTTAGTTAGCAGAGAAGAGACCCAGTACTTC.

The V call is TRBV19, the J call TRBJ1-1; D not resolved. The V end was cut by 7 bases, the J end by 0 bases, with 15 bases between. From germline, CDR1 is LNHDA and CDR2 SQIVND (reference sequence). This CDR3 has 15 residues. The CDR3 nucleotides read TGTGCCAGTACTGCGGCGGTCACCATGAACACTGAAGCTTTCTTT. This encodes CASTAAVTMNTEAFF. The complete variable domain, with remaining parts taken from reference TRBV19 and TRBJ1-1, reads DGGITQSPKYLFRKEGQNVTLSCEQNLNHDAMYWYRQDPGQGLRLIYYSQIVNDFQKGDIAEGYSVSREKKESFPLTVTSAQKNPTAFYLCASTAAVTMNTEAFFGQGTRLTVV.

The chain links TRBV29-1 to TRBJ2-7, with TRBD2 matching 10 bases. Looked up from germline, CDR1 is SQVTM and CDR2 is ANQGSEA. The CDR3 spans 13 residues. With V trimmed by 5 bases and J by 3 bases, 4 bases remained unmatched. CDR3 bases: TGCAGCGTTAGCGGGAGGGGTCGCTACGAGCAGTACTTC. It codes for CSVSGRGRYEQYF.

The chain has TRBV5-1 and TRBJ1-1; D unresolved. The CDR3 is 13 amino acids. Trimming removed 4 bases from V and 3 bases from J, with 10 bases in between. Germline CDR1 is SGHRS and CDR2 is YFSETQ. This CDR3 is CASSGGGDTEAFF. DNA for the CDR3: TGCGCCAGCAGCGGAGGCGGGGACACTGAAGCTTTCTTT. Filled out from reference TRBV5-1 and TRBJ1-1, the complete variable domain reads KAGVTQTPRYLIKTRGQQVTLSCSPISGHRSVSWYQQTPGQGLQFLFEYFSETQRNKGNFPGRFSGRQFSNSRSEMNVSTLELGDSALYLCASSGGGDTEAFFGQGTRLTVV.

CDR3 loop: CASSGGTGTGVSVYGYTF. The CDR3 bases are TGTGCCAGCAGTGGAGGGACCGGGACAGGGGTTAGTGTCTATGGCTACACCTTC. The rearrangement links TRBV25-1 to TRBJ1-2, with TRBD1 matching 10 bases. V gave up 4 bases and J gave up 4 bases; unmatched junction bases: 15. The CDR3 runs 18 residues. Per the germline V gene, CDR1 is MGHDK and CDR2 is SYGVNS.

The rearrangement uses TRBV12-3 or TRBV12-4 and TRBJ1-5; D is uncertain. The CDR3 totals 13 residues. The V gene lost 0 bases and the J gene lost 11 bases, with 11 bases spanning the gap. In nucleotides, the CDR3 is TGTGCCAGCAGTTTAGCCCAAAAGGGTGCCCAGCATTTT. Translating gives CASSLAQKGAQHF.

The gene calls are TRBV3-1 and TRBJ2-5, with 7 bases matching TRBD2. After removal of 6 bases from V and 4 bases from J, the junction contained 5 bases not matched to a gene. Germline V CDR1 and CDR2: LGHDT, YNNKEL (reference sequence). The CDR3 runs to 13 residues. As DNA, the CDR3 is TGTGCCAGCAGTCAAACTAGCGCAGAGACCCAGTACTTC. Protein: CASSQTSAETQYF.